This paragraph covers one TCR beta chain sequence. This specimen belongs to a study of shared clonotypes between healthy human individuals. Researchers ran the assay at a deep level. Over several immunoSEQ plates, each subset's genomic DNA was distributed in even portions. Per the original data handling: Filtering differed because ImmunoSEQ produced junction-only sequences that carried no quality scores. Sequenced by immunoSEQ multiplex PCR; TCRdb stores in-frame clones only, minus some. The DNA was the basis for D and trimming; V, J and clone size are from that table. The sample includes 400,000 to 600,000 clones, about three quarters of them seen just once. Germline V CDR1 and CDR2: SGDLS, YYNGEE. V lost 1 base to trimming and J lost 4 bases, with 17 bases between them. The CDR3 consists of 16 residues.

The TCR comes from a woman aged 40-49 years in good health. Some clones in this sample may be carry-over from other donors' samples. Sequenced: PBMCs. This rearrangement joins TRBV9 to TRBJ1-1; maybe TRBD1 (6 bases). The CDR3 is CASSVSPLGAGTEAFF. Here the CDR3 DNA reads TGTGCCAGCAGCGTATCCCCTCTGGGGGCGGGCACTGAAGCTTTCTTT.